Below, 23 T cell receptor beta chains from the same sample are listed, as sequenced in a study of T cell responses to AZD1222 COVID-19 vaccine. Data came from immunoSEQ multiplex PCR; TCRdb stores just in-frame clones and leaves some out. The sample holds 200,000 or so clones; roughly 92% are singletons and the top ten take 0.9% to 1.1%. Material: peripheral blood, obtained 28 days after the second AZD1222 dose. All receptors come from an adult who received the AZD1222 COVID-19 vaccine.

CDR3 in DNA: TGTGCCAGCAGCTTAGGAGGGGGCCCTGGAAACACCATATATTTT. Translated: CASSLGGGPGNTIYF. The chain combines TRBV7-6 with TRBJ1-3; 7 bases align to TRBD1. This CDR3 region has 15 residues. The germline V gene encodes CDR1 SGHVS and CDR2 FNYEAQ. Trimming took 1 base from V and 2 from J; bases not matched to a gene: 2.

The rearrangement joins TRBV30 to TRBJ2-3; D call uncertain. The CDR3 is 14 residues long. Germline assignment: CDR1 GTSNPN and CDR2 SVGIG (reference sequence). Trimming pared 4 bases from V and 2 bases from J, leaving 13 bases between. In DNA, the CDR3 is TGTGCCTGGAACGACCTCCACAACACAGATACGCAGTATTTT. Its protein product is CAWNDLHNTDTQYF.

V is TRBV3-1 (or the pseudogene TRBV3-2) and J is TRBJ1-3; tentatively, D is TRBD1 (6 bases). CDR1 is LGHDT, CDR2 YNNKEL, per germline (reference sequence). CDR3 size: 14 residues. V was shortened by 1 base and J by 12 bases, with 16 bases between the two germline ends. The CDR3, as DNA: TGTGCCAGCAGCCAAGTAGGAGCCAAGACAGGCATATATTTT. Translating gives CASSQVGAKTGIYF.

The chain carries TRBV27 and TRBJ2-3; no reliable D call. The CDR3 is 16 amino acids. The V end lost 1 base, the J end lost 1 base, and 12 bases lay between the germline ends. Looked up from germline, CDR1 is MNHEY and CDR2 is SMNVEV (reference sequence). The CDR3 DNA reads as TGTGCCAGCAGTTTATTGGTCGACACCCGCACAGATACGCAGTATTTT. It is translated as CASSLLVDTRTDTQYF.

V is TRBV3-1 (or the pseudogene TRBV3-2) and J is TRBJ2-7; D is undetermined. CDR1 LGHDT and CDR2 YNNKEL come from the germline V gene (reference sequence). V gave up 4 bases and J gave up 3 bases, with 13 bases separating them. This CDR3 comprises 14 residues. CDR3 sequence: CASSPPGPNYEQYF. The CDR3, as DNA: TGTGCCAGCAGCCCCCCTGGGCCCAACTACGAGCAGTACTTC.

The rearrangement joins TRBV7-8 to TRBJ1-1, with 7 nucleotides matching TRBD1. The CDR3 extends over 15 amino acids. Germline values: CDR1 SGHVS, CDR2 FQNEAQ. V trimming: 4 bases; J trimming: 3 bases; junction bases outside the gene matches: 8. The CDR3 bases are TGTGCCAGCAGCTCGCGGACAGGACGAGACACTGAAGCTTTCTTT. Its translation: CASSSRTGRDTEAFF.

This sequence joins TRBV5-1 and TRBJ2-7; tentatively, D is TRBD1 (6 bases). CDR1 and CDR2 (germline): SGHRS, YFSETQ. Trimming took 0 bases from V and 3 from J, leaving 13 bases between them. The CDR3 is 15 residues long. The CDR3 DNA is TGCGCCAGCAGCTTGGATATACAGGGAAACTACGAGCAGTACTTC. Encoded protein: CASSLDIQGNYEQYF.

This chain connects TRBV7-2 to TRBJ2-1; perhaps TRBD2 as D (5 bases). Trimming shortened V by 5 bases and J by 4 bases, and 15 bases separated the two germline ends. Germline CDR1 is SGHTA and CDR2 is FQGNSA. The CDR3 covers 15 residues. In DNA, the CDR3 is TGTGCCAGCAGCCCGCGGACTGGGTCGTACAATGAGCAGTTCTTC. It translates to CASSPRTGSYNEQFF.

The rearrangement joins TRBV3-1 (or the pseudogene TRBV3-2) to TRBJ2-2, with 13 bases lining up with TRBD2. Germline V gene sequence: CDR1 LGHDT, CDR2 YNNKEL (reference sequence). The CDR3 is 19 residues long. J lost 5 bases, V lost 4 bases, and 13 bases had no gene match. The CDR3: CASSPLGTSGVGYTGELFF. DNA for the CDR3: TGTGCCAGCAGCCCGTTAGGGACTAGCGGGGTTGGGTATACCGGGGAGCTGTTTTTT.

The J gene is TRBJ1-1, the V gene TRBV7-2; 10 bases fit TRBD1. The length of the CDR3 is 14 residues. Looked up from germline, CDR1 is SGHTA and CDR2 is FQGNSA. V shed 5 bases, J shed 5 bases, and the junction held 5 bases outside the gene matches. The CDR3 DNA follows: TGTGCCAGCAGCGAAGGGACAGGGGTAACTGAAGCTTTCTTT. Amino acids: CASSEGTGVTEAFF.

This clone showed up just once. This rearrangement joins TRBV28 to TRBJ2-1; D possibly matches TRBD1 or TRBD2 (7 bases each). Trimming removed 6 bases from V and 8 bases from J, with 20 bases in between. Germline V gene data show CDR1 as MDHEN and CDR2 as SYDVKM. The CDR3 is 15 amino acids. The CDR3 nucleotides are TGTGCCAGCAGGCCTCAGGGGGGGCCAATAGATGAGCAGTTCTTC. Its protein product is CASRPQGGPIDEQFF.

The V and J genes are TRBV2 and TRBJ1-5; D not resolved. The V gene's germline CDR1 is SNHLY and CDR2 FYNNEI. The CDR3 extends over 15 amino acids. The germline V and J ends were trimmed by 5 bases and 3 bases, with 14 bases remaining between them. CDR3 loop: CASSQLRQYNQPQHF. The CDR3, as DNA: TGTGCCAGCAGTCAACTCCGGCAGTACAATCAGCCCCAGCATTTT.

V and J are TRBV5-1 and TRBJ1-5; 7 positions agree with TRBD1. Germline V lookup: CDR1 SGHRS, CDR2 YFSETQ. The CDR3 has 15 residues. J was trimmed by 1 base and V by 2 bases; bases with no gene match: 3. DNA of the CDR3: TGCGCCAGCAGCTTACAGGGGTTAAGCAATCAGCCCCAGCATTTT. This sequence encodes CASSLQGLSNQPQHF.

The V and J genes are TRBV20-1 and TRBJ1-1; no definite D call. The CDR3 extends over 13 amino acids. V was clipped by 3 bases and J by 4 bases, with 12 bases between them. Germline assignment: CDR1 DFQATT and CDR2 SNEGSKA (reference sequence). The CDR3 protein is CSASAVRSTEAFF. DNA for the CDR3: TGCAGTGCTAGTGCGGTGCGGTCCACTGAAGCTTTCTTT.

CDR3 region: CASSFFGTSGGDEQYF. The CDR3 DNA reads as TGTGCCAGCAGCTTTTTCGGGACTAGCGGGGGGGACGAGCAGTACTTC. The V call is TRBV7-9, the J call TRBJ2-7; 16 nucleotides align to TRBD2. From germline, CDR1 is SEHNR and CDR2 FQNEAQ (reference sequence). V dropped 3 bases and J dropped 5; count of bases not matched to a gene: 4. CDR3 size: 16 residues. The entire variable domain, with the rest obtained from reference TRBV7-9 and TRBJ2-7, is as follows: DTGVSQNPRHKITKRGQNVTFRCDPISEHNRLYWYRQTLGQGPEFLTYFQNEAQLEKSRLLSDRFSAERPKGSFSTLEIQRTEQGDSAMYLCASSFFGTSGGDEQYFGPGTRLTVT.

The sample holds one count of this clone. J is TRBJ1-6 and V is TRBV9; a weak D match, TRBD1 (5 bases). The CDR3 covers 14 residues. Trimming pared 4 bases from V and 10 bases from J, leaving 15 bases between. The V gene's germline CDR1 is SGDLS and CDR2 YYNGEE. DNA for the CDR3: TGTGCCAGCAGCTTAGCGGGGGGTCGGTCACCCCTCCACTTT. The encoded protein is CASSLAGGRSPLHF.

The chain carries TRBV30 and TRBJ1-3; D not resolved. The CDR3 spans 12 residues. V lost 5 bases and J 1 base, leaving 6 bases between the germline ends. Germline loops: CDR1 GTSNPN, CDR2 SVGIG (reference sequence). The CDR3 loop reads CAWANSGNTIYF. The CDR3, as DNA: TGTGCCTGGGCAAATTCTGGAAACACCATATATTTT.

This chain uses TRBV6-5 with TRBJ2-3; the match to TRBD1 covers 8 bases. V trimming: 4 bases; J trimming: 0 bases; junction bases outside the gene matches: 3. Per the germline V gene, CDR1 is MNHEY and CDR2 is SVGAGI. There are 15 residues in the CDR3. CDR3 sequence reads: CASSWTGTSTDTQYF. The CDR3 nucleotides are TGTGCCAGCAGTTGGACAGGGACCAGCACAGATACGCAGTATTTT.

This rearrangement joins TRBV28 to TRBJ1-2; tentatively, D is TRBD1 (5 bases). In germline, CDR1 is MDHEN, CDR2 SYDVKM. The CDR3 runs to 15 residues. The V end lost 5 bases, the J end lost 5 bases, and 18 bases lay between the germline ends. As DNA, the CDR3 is TGTGCCAGCAGTCGTTGGGACTCCAGTCCTTATGGCTACACCTTC. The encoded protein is CASSRWDSSPYGYTF.

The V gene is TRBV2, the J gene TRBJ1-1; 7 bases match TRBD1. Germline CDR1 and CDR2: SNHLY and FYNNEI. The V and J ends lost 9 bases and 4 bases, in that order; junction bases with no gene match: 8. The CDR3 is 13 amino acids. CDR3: CARGGSRPTEAFF. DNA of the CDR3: TGTGCCAGAGGGGGCTCACGACCCACTGAAGCTTTCTTT.

The CDR3 DNA sequence: TGTGCCAGCAGTACGGACGGATCGAACACTGAAGCTTTCTTT. This gives the protein CASSTDGSNTEAFF. The V gene is TRBV6-6, the J gene TRBJ1-1; D unresolved. The CDR3 length is 14 residues. The germline gives CDR1 MNHNY, CDR2 SVGAGI (reference sequence). V gave up 5 bases and J gave up 1 base, with 11 bases separating them.

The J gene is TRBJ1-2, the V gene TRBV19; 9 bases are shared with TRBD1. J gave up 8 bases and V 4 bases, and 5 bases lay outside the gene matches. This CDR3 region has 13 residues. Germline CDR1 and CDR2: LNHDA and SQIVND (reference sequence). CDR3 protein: CASSTQGARGYTF. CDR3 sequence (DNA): TGTGCCAGTAGTACACAGGGGGCGCGGGGCTACACCTTC.

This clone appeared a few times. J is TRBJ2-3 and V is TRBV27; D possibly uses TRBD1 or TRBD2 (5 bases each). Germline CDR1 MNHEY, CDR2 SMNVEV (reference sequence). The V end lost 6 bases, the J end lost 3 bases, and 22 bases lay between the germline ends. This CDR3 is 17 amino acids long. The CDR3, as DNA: TGTGCCAGCAGACGACTGGCATCCGGGACCCCTACAGATACGCAGTATTTT. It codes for CASRRLASGTPTDTQYF.